Below, 29 T cell receptor beta chains from the same sample are listed, as sequenced in a study of blood T cell repertoires in COVID-19. TCRdb's copy holds only in-frame clones and misses some; the assay was immunoSEQ multiplex PCR. The repertoire includes 150,000 or so clones, 87% of them detected once, and about 6.5% sits in the top ten. Sequenced input: peripheral blood. All receptors come from a man older than 75 with acute or convalescent COVID-19.

The rearrangement uses TRBV15 and TRBJ1-4; no clear D gene. Germline lookup yields CDR1 LNHNV and CDR2 YYDKDF (reference sequence). The CDR3 spans 14 residues. V lost 5 bases and J lost 7, with 14 bases in between. The CDR3: CATSPMARGEKLFF. The CDR3 DNA reads TGTGCCACCAGCCCAATGGCACGGGGTGAAAAACTGTTTTTT.

The genes are TRBV2 and TRBJ2-3; perhaps TRBD1 as D (6 bases). The CDR3 is 15 amino acids. From germline, CDR1 is SNHLY and CDR2 FYNNEI. Deletions cut 2 bases from V and 7 bases from J, with 16 bases between. The CDR3 reads CASSERRQAAHTQYF. DNA for the CDR3: TGTGCCAGCAGTGAAAGAAGACAGGCGGCTCATACGCAGTATTTT.

The chain employs TRBV6-5 and TRBJ1-6; 8 nucleotides agree with TRBD1. From germline, CDR1 is MNHEY and CDR2 SVGAGI. Losses at the gene ends were 6 bases for V and 3 bases for J; bases not matched to a gene: 4. The CDR3 covers 15 residues. The CDR3 nucleotides are TGTGCCAGCAGGCCTACAGGGGGCTATAATTCACCCCTCCACTTT. This gives the protein CASRPTGGYNSPLHF.

This clone appeared a few times. The rearrangement joins TRBV7-9 to TRBJ2-7, with unresolved D. CDR1 SEHNR and CDR2 FQNEAQ come from the germline V gene (reference sequence). This CDR3 spans 14 amino acids. Trimming removed 5 bases at V and 2 bases at J, with 13 bases between. The CDR3 DNA is TGTGCCAGCAGCGGCGGTCCCGGAGCCTACGAGCAGTACTTC. Translation: CASSGGPGAYEQYF.

This sequence joins TRBV5-1 and TRBJ2-6, with D unclear. Trimming pared 0 bases from V and 1 base from J, leaving 11 bases between. From germline, CDR1 is SGHRS and CDR2 YFSETQ. The CDR3 contains 17 residues. The CDR3 DNA sequence: TGCGCCAGCAGCTTGGCGTCCGGCGGTTCTGGGGCCAACGTCCTGACTTTC. It is translated as CASSLASGGSGANVLTF.

This chain links TRBV20-1 with TRBJ2-1; the match to TRBD2 covers 10 bases. The CDR3 loop spans 15 amino acids. CDR1 DFQATT and CDR2 SNEGSKA come from the germline V gene (reference sequence). V was pared by 3 bases and J by 8 bases, with 10 bases of the junction left unmatched. The CDR3 reads CSASRASGSNDEQFF. The DNA of the CDR3 is TGCAGTGCTAGTCGGGCTAGCGGGAGCAATGATGAGCAGTTCTTC.

The chain carries TRBV5-1 and TRBJ2-2; 7 bases line up with TRBD2. Germline CDR1 and CDR2: SGHRS and YFSETQ. The V gene end was trimmed by 3 bases and the J gene end by 1 base; junction bases not matched to a gene: 3. The CDR3 extends over 15 amino acids. The CDR3 DNA reads as TGCGCCAGCAGCTCATTAGCGGGGAACACCGGGGAGCTGTTTTTT. This encodes CASSSLAGNTGELFF. The full variable domain, rest sourced from reference TRBV5-1 and TRBJ2-2, is KAGVTQTPRYLIKTRGQQVTLSCSPISGHRSVSWYQQTPGQGLQFLFEYFSETQRNKGNFPGRFSGRQFSNSRSEMNVSTLELGDSALYLCASSSLAGNTGELFFGEGSRLTVL.

This rearrangement joins TRBV6-1 to TRBJ1-2; D uncertain. V lost 3 bases to trimming and J lost 7 bases, with 9 bases between them. CDR3 length: 12 amino acids. CDR1 and CDR2 (germline): MNHNS, SASEGT. The CDR3 protein is CASSETGSGYTF. CDR3 nucleotides: TGTGCCAGCAGTGAGACCGGGTCTGGCTACACCTTC.

The chain links TRBV27 to TRBJ1-2; maybe TRBD1 (5 bases). Germline assignment: CDR1 MNHEY and CDR2 SMNVEV (reference sequence). V was trimmed by 5 bases and J by 10 bases, leaving 20 bases between them. The CDR3 loop spans 14 amino acids. The CDR3, as DNA: TGTGCCAGCAGTCTCGACAGCTACTATGGAGACTACACCTTC. Its translation: CASSLDSYYGDYTF.

The chain employs TRBV7-9 and TRBJ2-7; D remains ambiguous. CDR3 size: 13 residues. Germline V gene data show CDR1 as SEHNR and CDR2 as FQNEAQ (reference sequence). With 1 base removed from V and 3 bases from J, the gap between germline ends came to 7 bases. The CDR3 protein is CASSLGRNYEQYF. DNA of the CDR3: TGTGCCAGCAGCTTAGGGCGGAACTACGAGCAGTACTTC.

This clone showed up just once. The J gene is TRBJ1-5, the V gene TRBV5-1, with TRBD1 identical over 9 bases. Germline-derived CDR1 and CDR2 are SGHRS and YFSETQ. The length of the CDR3 is 15 residues. V shed 3 bases and J 4 bases; nucleotides not matched to a gene: 5. The CDR3: CASSYSGQGNQPQHF. The CDR3 DNA sequence: TGCGCCAGCAGCTACTCGGGACAGGGTAATCAGCCCCAGCATTTT.

The chain is built from TRBV5-1 and TRBJ2-1; D perhaps matches TRBD2 (5 bases). The ends were cut back, 0 bases at V and 0 bases at J, with 7 bases in the middle. This CDR3 spans 15 amino acids. CDR1 is SGHRS and CDR2 is YFSETQ in the germline V gene. CDR3 amino acids: CASSLVGDSYNEQFF. CDR3 DNA: TGCGCCAGCAGCTTGGTCGGGGACTCCTACAATGAGCAGTTCTTC.

The chain combines TRBV3-1 (or the pseudogene TRBV3-2) with TRBJ2-7; no firm D call. V shed 6 bases and J shed 4 bases, with 10 bases lying between them. The CDR3 is 12 amino acids. The germline V gene encodes CDR1 LGHDT and CDR2 YNNKEL (reference sequence). The CDR3 nucleotides are TGTGCCAGCAGTTCAGACGGGTACGAGCAGTACTTC. Protein product: CASSSDGYEQYF.

In this sample, this clone turned up once. The chain uses TRBV15 and TRBJ2-3; 13 bases are shared with TRBD2. CDR1 LNHNV and CDR2 YYDKDF come from the germline V gene (reference sequence). This CDR3 is built from 18 residues. After removal of 0 bases from V and 4 bases from J, the junction contained 7 bases not matched to a gene. CDR3 residues: CATSREVRTSGSPDTQYF. CDR3 sequence (DNA): TGTGCCACCAGCAGAGAAGTACGGACTAGCGGGAGCCCAGATACGCAGTATTTT. Looking up the rest from reference TRBV15 and TRBJ2-3 gives the full variable domain: DAMVIQNPRYQVTQFGKPVTLSCSQTLNHNVMYWYQQKSSQAPKLLFHYYDKDFNNEADTPDNFQSRRPNTSFCFLDIRSPGLGDTAMYLCATSREVRTSGSPDTQYFGPGTRLTVL.

The chain combines TRBV7-3 with TRBJ2-3, with a weak D call TRBD2 (6 bases). The CDR3 contains 16 residues. V gave up 5 bases and J gave up 6 bases, with 21 bases separating them. Per germline, CDR1 SGHTA and CDR2 FQGTGA. CDR3 DNA: TGTGCCAGCAGCCCCCTGGTTCCGGCGGCGGGGGATACGCAGTATTTT. Translated, it gives CASSPLVPAAGDTQYF.

This chain links TRBV10-3 with TRBJ1-6; 8 nucleotides line up with TRBD1. CDR1 is ENHRY, CDR2 SYGVKD, per germline. The V gene end was trimmed by 0 bases and the J gene end by 5 bases; junction bases not matched to a gene: 6. The CDR3 contains 17 residues. Written as DNA, the CDR3 is TGTGCCATCAGTGAGTCTGGCAGGGGGCACGATAATTCACCCCTCCACTTT. Its translation: CAISESGRGHDNSPLHF.

The gene calls are TRBV7-9 and TRBJ1-4; 7 positions agree with TRBD1. The CDR3 has 16 residues. With 3 bases clipped from V and 5 bases from J, the junction kept 9 bases outside the gene matches. Germline V lookup: CDR1 SEHNR, CDR2 FQNEAQ (reference sequence). CDR3 sequence: CASSFPPGQLNEKLFF. CDR3 sequence (DNA): TGTGCCAGCAGCTTCCCTCCGGGACAGCTAAATGAAAAACTGTTTTTT.

Concerning this clone: One end of the junction does not line up with germline, which may come from a read error. CDR3 nucleotide sequence: TGCGCCAGCAGGTTGGGACAGCCCACAGATACGCAGTATTTT. It is translated as CASRLGQPTDTQYF. V and J are TRBV5-1 and TRBJ2-3, with 7 bases identical to TRBD1. CDR1 is SGHRS and CDR2 is YFSETQ in the germline V gene. This CDR3 is built from 14 residues.

This clone was recorded only once. The chain couples TRBV7-8 to TRBJ2-3; TRBD2 matches at 7 bases. CDR1 is SGHVS, CDR2 FQNEAQ, per germline. V shed 3 bases and J 8 bases; nucleotides not matched to a gene: 14. CDR3 size: 16 residues. CDR3 residues: CASSFGGFLLSGTQYF. The CDR3 DNA is TGTGCCAGCAGCTTCGGGGGGTTTCTCCTCTCGGGTACGCAGTATTTT.

The V and J genes are TRBV5-1 and TRBJ2-1; weak D call: TRBD2 (6 bases). CDR1 and CDR2 from the germline V gene are SGHRS and YFSETQ. V shed 5 bases and J shed 0 bases, with 9 bases lying between them. The CDR3 consists of 14 residues. Written as DNA, the CDR3 is TGCGCCAGCAGTACCGGGAGCTCCTACAATGAGCAGTTCTTC. Protein product: CASSTGSSYNEQFF. The entire variable domain, with the rest obtained from reference TRBV5-1 and TRBJ2-1, is as follows: KAGVTQTPRYLIKTRGQQVTLSCSPISGHRSVSWYQQTPGQGLQFLFEYFSETQRNKGNFPGRFSGRQFSNSRSEMNVSTLELGDSALYLCASSTGSSYNEQFFGPGTRLTVL.

The chain links TRBV11-1 to TRBJ2-5; possible D gene TRBD1, 6 bases. Germline CDR1 and CDR2: SGHAT and FQDESV (reference sequence). Trimming stripped 7 bases from V and 2 bases from J, with 11 bases between. The CDR3 runs 13 residues. The CDR3 is CASTSGVQETQYF. CDR3 bases: TGTGCCAGCACCTCAGGGGTTCAAGAGACCCAGTACTTC.

This clone came up once. This chain joins TRBV11-2 and TRBJ2-1, with D unresolved. The CDR3 runs to 15 residues. Germline loops: CDR1 SGHAT, CDR2 FQNNGV. Trimming pared 1 base from V and 2 bases from J, leaving 9 bases between. The CDR3 here is CASSLVPPPYNEQFF. CDR3 nucleotide sequence: TGTGCCAGCAGCTTAGTTCCTCCCCCCTACAATGAGCAGTTCTTC.

The genes are TRBV7-8 and TRBJ1-1; 7 positions agree with TRBD1. From germline, CDR1 is SGHVS and CDR2 FQNEAQ. Trimming cost V 5 bases and J 1 base; bases outside gene matches: 4. The CDR3 runs 14 residues. This chain's CDR3 is CASSTRQGNTEAFF. The CDR3 region has the DNA TGTGCCAGCAGCACCCGACAGGGGAACACTGAAGCTTTCTTT.

V gene TRBV7-8 combines with J gene TRBJ1-3; 9 positions agree with TRBD1. J lost 4 bases, V lost 4 bases, and 8 bases had no gene match. Germline values: CDR1 SGHVS, CDR2 FQNEAQ. The CDR3 loop spans 16 amino acids. CDR3 nucleotides: TGTGCCAGCAGCTGGGGGGACAGGGAGGTGGGAAACACCATATATTTT. Its translation is CASSWGDREVGNTIYF.

The chain joins TRBV7-2 to TRBJ2-5, with 12 bases aligning to TRBD2. Germline CDR1 and CDR2: SGHTA and FQGNSA. J lost 2 bases, V lost 1 base, and 8 bases had no gene match. CDR3 length: 18 residues. CDR3 in amino acids: CASSLVPPGTSGQETQYF. DNA for the CDR3: TGTGCCAGCAGCTTAGTTCCCCCCGGGACTAGCGGGCAAGAGACCCAGTACTTC.

The gene calls are TRBV5-1 and TRBJ1-1; 12 bases line up with TRBD1. The CDR3 is made up of 18 amino acids. Germline V gene sequence: CDR1 SGHRS, CDR2 YFSETQ. Trimming removed 1 base from V and 0 bases from J; junction bases left unmatched: 7. In DNA form, the CDR3 reads TGCGCCAGCAGCTTGTTGGCGGGACAGGGGGCCTTGAACACTGAAGCTTTCTTT. This sequence encodes CASSLLAGQGALNTEAFF. The complete variable domain, with remaining parts taken from reference TRBV5-1 and TRBJ1-1, reads KAGVTQTPRYLIKTRGQQVTLSCSPISGHRSVSWYQQTPGQGLQFLFEYFSETQRNKGNFPGRFSGRQFSNSRSEMNVSTLELGDSALYLCASSLLAGQGALNTEAFFGQGTRLTVV.

V gene TRBV2 combines with J gene TRBJ2-7; 10 bases are shared with TRBD1. V was pared by 5 bases and J by 4 bases, with 11 bases of the junction left unmatched. The CDR3 is made up of 16 amino acids. Germline CDR1 is SNHLY and CDR2 is FYNNEI. CDR3 sequence: CASSRPQTGGGYEQYF. DNA for the CDR3: TGTGCCAGCAGTCGACCTCAGACAGGGGGCGGGTACGAGCAGTACTTC.

The genes are TRBV27 and TRBJ2-1, with 12 positions matching TRBD2. Germline values: CDR1 MNHEY, CDR2 SMNVEV (reference sequence). V was pared by 5 bases and J by 5 bases, with 13 bases of the junction left unmatched. The CDR3 extends over 18 amino acids. Written as DNA, the CDR3 is TGTGCCAGCAGTCCCCGCGGGGGAGGACTAGCGGGGAACAATGAGCAGTTCTTC. Encoded protein: CASSPRGGGLAGNNEQFF.

This clone was seen only once. This CDR3 reads CASSLVLAEETQYF. The DNA of the CDR3 is TGTGCCAGCAGCTTAGTTCTAGCGGAAGAGACCCAGTACTTC. This sequence joins TRBV7-2 and TRBJ2-5, with 7 bases fitting TRBD2. The V gene end was trimmed by 1 base and the J gene end by 3 bases; junction bases not matched to a gene: 2. Germline V gene lookup returns CDR1 SGHTA and CDR2 FQGNSA. This CDR3 region has 14 residues.